This T cell receptor beta chain was observed in a study of cytomegalovirus exposure and HLA in healthy donors (dated by TCRdb to between 2016 and 2019). Study-level background: An earlier analysis of roughly 570 of the donors reported about 280 Gb of sequence data and around 120 million unique TCR beta sequences obtained from roughly 180 million T cells. About 330 gigabases of sequencing data and about 92 million unique TCR sequences made up an early release that covered some 640 HLA-typed donors. The genetic ancestry cluster associated with self-reported Caucasian donors included 70% to 85% of the roughly 410 genotyped donors. The aim of the study was to test whether cataloging public T cell receptors could identify signatures of past pathogen exposure. Using immunosequencing, the study profiled T cell repertoires from around 670 subjects and related those repertoires to cytomegalovirus serostatus. In addition to the first cohort of approximately 670 subjects, a separate validation cohort of approximately 130 different subjects was used. High-throughput TCR immunosequencing, statistical association of individual TCRs with disease status, and machine learning were combined to predict cytomegalovirus infection status. A later analysis re-examined previously published TCR beta repertoires from just over 650 donors and added high-resolution HLA genotyping to investigate patterns of TCR occurrence. The later analysis used no new phenotypic data to find candidate immune exposures, relying instead on TCR beta sequences and their occurrence across donors. To decide whether each TCR beta V gene segment behaved as functional or pseudogenic, an earlier analysis of some 540 of the donors relied on high-throughput TCR beta sequencing. Alongside the repertoire data, information on donor age, sex, ethnicity and CMV serostatus was compiled. A later genetic analysis used genome-wide SNP genotypes for 398 of the 666 donors, treating that subset as a discovery cohort. All discovery cohort repertoires had been generated on a single sequencing platform. HLA typing covered class I and class II loci at four-digit resolution. Typing coverage varied by locus: roughly 620-630 donors for A, B, C, DRB1 and DQB1; more than 500 for DQA1; more than 600 for DPA1; approximately 450 for DPB1. Roughly five DR-DQ haplotypes were treated as single units for association and clustering because of strong linkage in the cohort. Among 398 genotyped donors of the cohort, an average of around 240,000 unique TCR beta nucleotide sequences were sequenced per donor, around 18% of them non-productive.

Libraries were prepared through the immunoSEQ multiplex PCR assay. For the multiplex PCR, a mixture combining 60 forward primers for TCR Vbeta segments and 13 reverse primers for TCR Jbeta segments was used. The CDR3 region of rearranged TCR beta genes was amplified from genomic DNA with a multiplex PCR assay. Amplified TCR beta libraries were sequenced as 87-base-pair reads on the Illumina HiSeq System. In the paper's pipeline: In a later analysis, tens of millions of unique TCR beta chains were counted across the 500 to 700 repertoires, and about 9.9 million of these chains were shared by at least two donors. Raw reads were error-corrected and collapsed into unique sequences by a nearest-neighbor algorithm in which closely related sequences were merged to remove PCR and sequencing errors. To assign V, D and J gene segments, CDR3 sequences were aligned to IMGT reference sequences. For a sequence to be retained, at least a six-nucleotide match to both a V gene segment and a J gene segment was required. Rearrangements were classified as productive when the CDR3 lacked stop codons and remained in frame with V and J, and all other rearrangements were classified as non-productive. Following IMGT convention, CDR3 was defined as the stretch from the second conserved V-encoded cysteine to the conserved J-encoded phenylalanine. In an earlier analysis of 587 of the donors, sequences lacking an unambiguous match to a single V gene segment were excluded. An earlier analysis of a few hundred of the donors called V segments functional above 56.7% productive rearrangements and segregating when the between-donor standard deviation exceeded 5%. A statistical classification framework was developed to diagnose cytomegalovirus status using the catalog of TCR beta chain sequences. A later analysis assigned V and J genes by comparing TCR nucleotide sequences with IMGT/GENE-DB human TR gene sequences. In a later analysis, CDR3 sequences and most-parsimonious VDJ recombination scenarios were assigned using the TCRdist pipeline. In a later analysis, each TCR beta chain was defined by its CDR3 amino acid sequence together with its V-gene family, and reads without a unique V-gene family were excluded. As a way to deal with suspected cross-contamination and a sequencing artifact, a later analysis dropped 450 to 600 nucleotide sequences that were highly shared and had low generation probability. In a later analysis, a clonal expansion index was calculated for each public chain from normalized within-repertoire ranks of inferred template counts. A later analysis computed generation probabilities with a VDJ recombination model fitted to out-of-frame rearrangements, and checked the results against IGoR. In a later analysis, hypergeometric tests were used to score TCR-TCR, TCR-HLA and TCR-CMV co-occurrence, with a repertoire-size bias correction applied to TCR pairs. To estimate false discovery rates, a later analysis permuted the HLA or CMV assignments 20 times. In a later analysis, co-occurring TCRs were grouped with DBSCAN, and TCRdist sequence similarity was added when clustering was performed within HLA-allele-positive subsets. Repertoires with fewer than 30,000 or more than 120,000 public chains, plus five repertoires with anomalous nucleotide sharing, were excluded from co-occurrence clustering. The immuneACCESS repertoire file appears here via TCRdb, limited to in-frame rearrangements. These files lack a portion of the clones; in checked studies, under half of the deficit traces to unresolved V genes, and the cause of the others is not known. Clone size and V and J calls were adopted from that table, with D and trimming inferred from the DNA. For this sample there are 210,000 or so clones; around 79% appear just once. The ten top clones hold 1.5% to 2% of the sample.

With regard to this clone: Its antigen has not been determined. One junction end disagrees with the germline gene, perhaps due to a read error.

Here is what the overall study found, with its caveats: In the study, 150 to 200 TCR beta chains were listed as associated with cytomegalovirus. The presence/absence analyses assumed that sequencing depth was roughly uniform across donors, and that assumption may not be true. V-gene and J-gene trimming of TCR beta chains was associated with a missense DCLRE1C variant in a later genetic analysis, and the association was replicated in an independent cohort. Immune exposure information for the cohort was limited to CMV serostatus. A further reported finding was that TCR beta sequences accurately predicted the HLA-A and HLA-B alleles for most subjects in the first cohort. Because HLA typing was missing for some donors at each locus, association tests included only the typed subset. According to a later genetic analysis, donors in an Asian-associated ancestry cluster had fewer N-insertions in productive TCRs than the approximately 650-donor mean. A later analysis found that HLA-associated TCR beta chains were more clonally expanded and had lower generation probabilities than equally common non-associated chains. Several of the top co-occurrence clusters appeared to be linked to parvovirus B19, influenza, CMV and Epstein-Barr virus, according to a later analysis. Linkage disequilibrium might explain the correlated functional status among segregating V segments, but an unknown experimental factor could not be ruled out. The cohort was sequenced for TCR beta chains only, and without alpha or paired-chain data the features that could be detected were limited. Specific HLA alleles were associated with 15,000 to 20,000 TCR beta sequences at a false discovery rate of 0.05 in a later analysis. According to a later analysis, most CMV-associated TCR beta chains appeared to be HLA-restricted, and the HLA associations seemed to be driven largely by CMV exposure. In a later analysis, the rate of TCR association differed among HLA loci, with DRB1 alleles having the most associated TCRs and HLA-C alleles having the fewest. It was suggested by the authors that the approach could potentially be generalized to other disease states and immunological phenotypes. Because counts were too low, 15 to 20 rarely observed V segments, including chromosome 9 orphons, were excluded from the earlier analysis of fewer than 650 of the donors. The classifier was reported to diagnose cytomegalovirus status with high specificity and sensitivity in both the original cohort and the validation cohort. A cluster of highly shared sequence variants was judged likely to represent a technical artifact of the sequencing pipeline. Most TCR sequences were seen in very few donors, while some public TCRs were found in many individuals. Broadly in line with IMGT annotations, most TCR beta V segments showed up in productive rearrangements about 87% or about 30% of the time in an earlier analysis of some 590 of the donors. A few of the identified cytomegalovirus-associated TCR beta chains were confirmed in vitro to be specific for cytomegalovirus antigens. When HLA alleles, especially DR and DQ, strongly co-occurred, attributing TCR associations to individual alleles was difficult.

In total, 630 or so healthy bone marrow donors made up the cohort. Cohort members were all nominally healthy when sampled, although unrecorded immune exposures were likely present. The donor tested CMV seronegative and was one of the 352 seronegative cohort members. A peripheral blood sample was collected from each donor, and TCR beta sequencing was performed on peripheral blood mononuclear cells. The Qiagen DNeasy Blood Extraction Kit was used to extract genomic DNA from the blood cell samples. Sequenced sample: PBMCs. This TCR derives from a man younger than 35 in good health and CMV-seronegative.

The CDR3 is CASSPGQPLSSGANVLTF. The nucleotides are TGTGCTAGCAGCCCGGGACAGCCTCTTAGCTCTGGGGCCAACGTCCTGACTTTC. This sequence uses TRBV7-7 and TRBJ2-6; TRBD1 fits 7 bases in the junction. In the germline V gene (reference sequence), CDR1 corresponds to SSHAT and CDR2 to FNYEAQ. From its cysteine to its phenylalanine, the CDR3 spans 18 amino acids. Just CDR3 DNA is preserved here, 54 bases in frame from base 1.